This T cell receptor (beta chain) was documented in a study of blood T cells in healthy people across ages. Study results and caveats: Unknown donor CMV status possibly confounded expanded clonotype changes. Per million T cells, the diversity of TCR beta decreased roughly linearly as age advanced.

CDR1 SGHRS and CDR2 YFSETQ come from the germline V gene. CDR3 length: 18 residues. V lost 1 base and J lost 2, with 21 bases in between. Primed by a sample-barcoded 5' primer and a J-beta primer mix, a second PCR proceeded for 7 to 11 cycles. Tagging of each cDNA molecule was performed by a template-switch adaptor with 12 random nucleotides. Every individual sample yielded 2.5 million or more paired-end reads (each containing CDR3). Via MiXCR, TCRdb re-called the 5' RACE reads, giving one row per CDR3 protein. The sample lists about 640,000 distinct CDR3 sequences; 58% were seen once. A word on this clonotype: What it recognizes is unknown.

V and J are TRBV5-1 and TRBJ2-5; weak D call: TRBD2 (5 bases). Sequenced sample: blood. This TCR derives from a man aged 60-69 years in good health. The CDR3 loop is CASSLSPNRGRVQETQYF. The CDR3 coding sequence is TGCGCCAGCAGCTTGAGTCCAAATCGGGGTAGGGTGCAAGAGACCCAGTACTTC.